This entry concerns a single TCR beta chain. Its target is not known. Time point meaning: week 23, last vaccination. Vaccination comprised doses that each held 300 ug of mutant IDH1 20-mer peptide, plus topical imiquimod. Diagnosis in the donors showed new WHO grade 3 or 4 astrocytomas that were IDH1-mutant and ATRX-lost. This sample stems from a study of a mutant IDH1 vaccine in newly diagnosed glioma. Study context: The start of vaccination came 4-6 weeks after radiotherapy alone, or with temozolomide cycles.

Assay used: immunoSEQ multiplex PCR; TCRdb lists only in-frame clones, some missing. The sample lists over 35,000 clones; 84% were seen once. Trimming took 5 bases from V and 6 from J, leaving 17 bases between them. This CDR3 has 15 amino acids. Germline-derived CDR1 and CDR2 are MGHDK and SYGVNS. The V call is TRBV25-1, the J call TRBJ1-5; weak D call: TRBD1 (5 bases). The TCR originated in a woman between 18 and 29 years old with glioma. Some clones in this sample may be carry-over from other donors' samples. The sample was PBMCs, taken from a glioma patient whose treatment included an IDH1 peptide vaccine. CDR3: CASSKGGGFGQPQHF. The DNA of the CDR3 is TGTGCCAGCAGTAAGGGCGGGGGGTTCGGTCAGCCCCAGCATTTT.